These T cell receptor beta chains were read from a single sample in a study of cytomegalovirus exposure and HLA in healthy donors. The assay was immunoSEQ multiplex PCR, and TCRdb's table has in-frame clones only and misses some. The sample shows some 200,000 clones, approximately 81% of them seen only once. Sequencing input: PBMCs. Receptor source: a middle-aged man in good health and CMV-seronegative. Both conserved end residues are part of each CDR3. D genes are given only for firm matches. Only part of the rows carry a size: once, few, many, or a class if the clone is expanded.

CDR3 protein: CASSVRGHHNQPQHF; CDR3 DNA: TGTGCCAGCAGTGTAAGGGGACACCACAATCAGCCCCAGCATTTT; D gene: -; V gene: TRBV6-1; clone size: -; J gene: TRBJ1-5
CDR3 protein: CASSERIVDNEQFF; CDR3 DNA: TGTGCCAGCAGCGAGAGGATCGTGGACAATGAGCAGTTCTTC; D gene: -; V gene: TRBV27; clone size: -; J gene: TRBJ2-1
CDR3 protein: CASSPLGGVDTGELFF; CDR3 DNA: TGTGCCAGCAGTCCACTAGGCGGGGTGGACACCGGGGAGCTGTTTTTT; D gene: -; V gene: TRBV6-6; clone size: -; J gene: TRBJ2-2
CDR3 protein: CASSASRIGELFF; CDR3 DNA: TGCGCCAGCAGTGCCTCGAGGATCGGGGAGCTGTTTTTT; D gene: -; V gene: TRBV10-1; clone size: -; J gene: TRBJ2-2
CDR3 protein: CASSKQGAHEQYF; CDR3 DNA: TGTGCCAGCAGCAAACAGGGTGCCCACGAGCAGTACTTC; D gene: -; V gene: TRBV5-8; clone size: -; J gene: TRBJ2-7
CDR3 protein: CASSLRQGVVETQYF; CDR3 DNA: TGTGCCAGCAGCCTACGACAGGGGGTGGTCGAGACCCAGTACTTC; D gene: TRBD1; V gene: TRBV7-2; clone size: -; J gene: TRBJ2-5
CDR3 protein: CASSTLGGLNSPLHF; CDR3 DNA: TGTGCCAGCAGCACCCTAGGGGGACTAAATTCACCCCTCCACTTT; D gene: -; V gene: TRBV5-5; clone size: few; J gene: TRBJ1-6
CDR3 protein: CASSAGTGNLRGGEQYF; CDR3 DNA: TGTGCCAGCAGCGCCGGGACAGGGAACCTTAGGGGGGGCGAGCAGTACTTC; D gene: TRBD1; V gene: TRBV9; clone size: few; J gene: TRBJ2-7
CDR3 protein: CASSRERSYNSPLHF; CDR3 DNA: TGTGCCAGCAGCCGAGAGCGCTCCTATAATTCACCCCTCCACTTT; D gene: -; V gene: TRBV27; clone size: -; J gene: TRBJ1-6
CDR3 protein: CASSPGVEGVFQEKLFF; CDR3 DNA: TGTGCCAGCTCACCAGGGGTTGAAGGGGTTTTTCAGGAAAAACTGTTTTTT; D gene: -; V gene: TRBV18; clone size: -; J gene: TRBJ1-4
CDR3 protein: CSVDLSTGGTFGYTF; CDR3 DNA: TGCAGCGTCGACTTATCGACAGGGGGAACATTTGGCTACACCTTC; D gene: TRBD1; V gene: TRBV29-1; clone size: -; J gene: TRBJ1-2
CDR3 protein: CASSRDTEAFF; CDR3 DNA: TGTGCCAGCTCCAGGGACACTGAAGCTTTCTTT; D gene: -; V gene: TRBV6-5; clone size: -; J gene: TRBJ1-1
CDR3 protein: CASSYSTVLEKLFF; CDR3 DNA: TGTGCCAGCAGTTACTCGACAGTACTTGAAAAACTGTTTTTT; D gene: -; V gene: TRBV6-6; clone size: -; J gene: TRBJ1-4
CDR3 protein: CASSRLSRTAHNYGYTF; CDR3 DNA: TGTGCCAGTAGTCGTTTGAGTAGGACAGCTCATAACTATGGCTACACCTTC; D gene: -; V gene: TRBV19; clone size: -; J gene: TRBJ1-2
CDR3 protein: CASSPQGGVRNEKLFF; CDR3 DNA: TGTGCCAGCAGTCCTCAAGGGGGGGTCCGGAATGAAAAACTGTTTTTT; D gene: -; V gene: TRBV7-2; clone size: -; J gene: TRBJ1-4
CDR3 protein: CASSTGTAFEKLFF; CDR3 DNA: TGTGCCAGTAGTACCGGGACTGCTTTTGAAAAACTGTTTTTT; D gene: -; V gene: TRBV19; clone size: -; J gene: TRBJ1-4
CDR3 protein: CASSLLTSGGADTQYF; CDR3 DNA: TGTGCCAGCAGCCTACTGACTAGCGGGGGGGCTGATACGCAGTATTTT; D gene: TRBD2; V gene: TRBV7-3; clone size: -; J gene: TRBJ2-3
CDR3 protein: CASSSRRGNTIYF; CDR3 DNA: TGTGCCAGCAGCTCGCGGAGGGGAAACACCATATATTTT; D gene: -; V gene: TRBV7-9; clone size: -; J gene: TRBJ1-3
CDR3 protein: CASSQAEGTGYGYTF; CDR3 DNA: TGCGCCAGCAGCCAAGCTGAAGGGACTGGCTATGGCTACACCTTC; D gene: -; V gene: TRBV4-3; clone size: few; J gene: TRBJ1-2
CDR3 protein: CASSFVSGGTDTQYF; CDR3 DNA: TGTGCCAGCAGCTTCGTCTCCGGGGGAACAGATACGCAGTATTTT; D gene: -; V gene: TRBV5-4; clone size: -; J gene: TRBJ2-3
CDR3 protein: CASSEGQTVYTGELFF; CDR3 DNA: TGTGCCAGCAGTGAGGGCCAGACGGTGTACACCGGGGAGCTGTTTTTT; D gene: -; V gene: TRBV6-4; clone size: -; J gene: TRBJ2-2
CDR3 protein: CSVALNRGRFEKLFF; CDR3 DNA: TGCAGCGTTGCCCTTAACAGGGGGCGATTTGAAAAACTGTTTTTT; D gene: TRBD1; V gene: TRBV29-1; clone size: -; J gene: TRBJ1-4
CDR3 protein: CASNQKRGYEQYF; CDR3 DNA: TGTGCCAGCAACCAGAAGCGGGGCTACGAGCAGTACTTC; D gene: TRBD2; V gene: TRBV6-5; clone size: -; J gene: TRBJ2-7
CDR3 protein: CASSVDRGEKLFF; CDR3 DNA: TGTGCCAGCAGCGTTGACAGGGGCGAAAAACTGTTTTTT; D gene: TRBD1; V gene: TRBV9; clone size: -; J gene: TRBJ1-4
CDR3 protein: CASSFPTGGSSTDTQYF; CDR3 DNA: TGTGCCAGCAGCTTTCCGACAGGGGGCTCTAGCACAGATACGCAGTATTTT; D gene: TRBD1; V gene: TRBV7-9; clone size: -; J gene: TRBJ2-3
CDR3 protein: CASSLQRFANTGELFF; CDR3 DNA: TGTGCCAGCAGCCTACAGCGGTTCGCGAACACCGGGGAGCTGTTTTTT; D gene: -; V gene: TRBV7-2; clone size: -; J gene: TRBJ2-2
CDR3 protein: CAATGLLRGGYTF; CDR3 DNA: TGCGCCGCAACTGGGCTTCTAAGGGGGGGCTACACCTTC; D gene: -; V gene: TRBV10-2; clone size: -; J gene: TRBJ1-2
CDR3 protein: CASSPRGPNSNYGYTF; CDR3 DNA: TGTGCCAGCTCACCGAGGGGGCCGAATTCTAACTATGGCTACACCTTC; D gene: TRBD1; V gene: TRBV18; clone size: few; J gene: TRBJ1-2
CDR3 protein: CASSPPSVNTEAFF; CDR3 DNA: TGTGCCAGCTCACCACCGTCAGTAAACACTGAAGCTTTCTTT; D gene: -; V gene: TRBV18; clone size: -; J gene: TRBJ1-1
CDR3 protein: CASSDRLNDRGNQPQHF; CDR3 DNA: TGTGCCAGCAGCGATCGCCTCAATGACAGGGGCAATCAGCCCCAGCATTTT; D gene: TRBD1; V gene: TRBV7-2; clone size: -; J gene: TRBJ1-5
CDR3 protein: CSSSGTGGLSGYTF; CDR3 DNA: TGTTCCAGTTCTGGGACAGGGGGCCTAAGTGGCTACACCTTC; D gene: TRBD1; V gene: TRBV7-9; clone size: -; J gene: TRBJ1-2
CDR3 protein: CAISGRQGMNTEAFF; CDR3 DNA: TGTGCCATCAGTGGGAGACAGGGAATGAACACTGAAGCTTTCTTT; D gene: TRBD1; V gene: TRBV10-3; clone size: -; J gene: TRBJ1-1
CDR3 protein: CASSPRVQGNYGYTF; CDR3 DNA: TGTGCCAGCTCGCCTAGGGTACAGGGTAACTATGGCTACACCTTC; D gene: -; V gene: TRBV18; clone size: -; J gene: TRBJ1-2
CDR3 protein: CASSPRARGGQGILDTEAFF; CDR3 DNA: TGTGCCAGCTCACCACGGGCTAGAGGGGGACAGGGTATTTTGGACACTGAAGCTTTCTTT; D gene: TRBD1; V gene: TRBV18; clone size: -; J gene: TRBJ1-1
CDR3 protein: CSVGGGAGTEAFF; CDR3 DNA: TGCAGCGTTGGGGGGGGCGCGGGGACTGAAGCTTTCTTT; D gene: -; V gene: TRBV29-1; clone size: -; J gene: TRBJ1-1
CDR3 protein: CASSSPGTSYNSPLHF; CDR3 DNA: TGTGCCAGCAGTTCTCCAGGGACATCATATAATTCACCCCTCCACTTT; D gene: -; V gene: TRBV27; clone size: once; J gene: TRBJ1-6
CDR3 protein: CSAGPGRGNTEAFF; CDR3 DNA: TGCAGCGCCGGACCAGGGAGGGGGAACACTGAAGCTTTCTTT; D gene: -; V gene: TRBV29-1; clone size: -; J gene: TRBJ1-1
CDR3 protein: CASSLDLGANEKLFF; CDR3 DNA: TGCGCCAGCAGCTTGGATCTGGGAGCCAATGAAAAACTGTTTTTT; D gene: -; V gene: TRBV5-1; clone size: -; J gene: TRBJ1-4
CDR3 protein: CASSFRTGLNSPLHF; CDR3 DNA: TGTGCCAGCAGCTTTCGGACAGGTCTTAATTCACCCCTCCACTTT; D gene: TRBD1; V gene: TRBV5-6; clone size: few; J gene: TRBJ1-6
CDR3 protein: CASSSRTSAYQETQYF; CDR3 DNA: TGTGCCAGCAGCTCCCGGACTAGCGCCTACCAAGAGACCCAGTACTTC; D gene: TRBD2; V gene: TRBV7-9; clone size: -; J gene: TRBJ2-5
CDR3 protein: CASSLSVYPTDTQYF; CDR3 DNA: TGTGCCAGCAGTTTAAGCGTATATCCCACAGATACGCAGTATTTT; D gene: -; V gene: TRBV27; clone size: -; J gene: TRBJ2-3
CDR3 protein: CASSITGYNEQFF; CDR3 DNA: TGTGCCAGTAGTATCACAGGGTATAATGAGCAGTTCTTC; D gene: -; V gene: TRBV19; clone size: -; J gene: TRBJ2-1
CDR3 protein: CAISDLGRYNEQFF; CDR3 DNA: TGTGCCATCAGTGATTTGGGCCGGTACAATGAGCAGTTCTTC; D gene: -; V gene: TRBV10-3; clone size: -; J gene: TRBJ2-1
CDR3 protein: CASSQQAGQGEMNTEAFF; CDR3 DNA: TGTGCCAGCTCACAACAGGCGGGACAGGGGGAAATGAACACTGAAGCTTTCTTT; D gene: TRBD1; V gene: TRBV18; clone size: -; J gene: TRBJ1-1
CDR3 protein: CASSPIQSLSSGANVLTF; CDR3 DNA: TGTGCCAGCTCACCTATCCAATCGCTAAGCTCTGGGGCCAACGTCCTGACTTTC; D gene: -; V gene: TRBV18; clone size: -; J gene: TRBJ2-6
CDR3 protein: CASSQDYGNTIYF; CDR3 DNA: TGTGCCAGCAGCCAAGATTATGGAAACACCATATATTTT; D gene: -; V gene: TRBV4-2; clone size: few; J gene: TRBJ1-3
CDR3 protein: CASSFLGEQYF; CDR3 DNA: TGTGCCAGCAGCTTCCTCGGAGAGCAGTACTTC; D gene: -; V gene: TRBV5-4; clone size: -; J gene: TRBJ2-5
CDR3 protein: CAISESGRQDTQYF; CDR3 DNA: TGTGCCATCAGTGAGTCGGGGAGGCAAGATACGCAGTATTTT; D gene: -; V gene: TRBV10-3; clone size: -; J gene: TRBJ2-3
CDR3 protein: CASSPKGEYQETQYF; CDR3 DNA: TGTGCCAGCAGCCCGAAGGGAGAGTACCAAGAGACCCAGTACTTC; D gene: -; V gene: TRBV7-2; clone size: -; J gene: TRBJ2-5
CDR3 protein: CASSLQHRQGQYGYTF; CDR3 DNA: TGTGCCAGCAGTCTACAACACCGACAGGGCCAGTATGGCTACACCTTC; D gene: TRBD1; V gene: TRBV28; clone size: once; J gene: TRBJ1-2
CDR3 protein: CASRPTGGTEAFF; CDR3 DNA: TGTGCCAGCAGGCCTACAGGGGGCACTGAAGCTTTCTTT; D gene: TRBD1; V gene: TRBV7-9; clone size: -; J gene: TRBJ1-1
CDR3 protein: CASTFAQGTYEQYF; CDR3 DNA: TGTGCCAGCACCTTCGCGCAGGGTACCTACGAGCAGTACTTC; D gene: -; V gene: TRBV6-5; clone size: -; J gene: TRBJ2-7
CDR3 protein: CASGLARRQGAEAFF; CDR3 DNA: TGTGCTAGTGGTTTGGCTCGAAGACAGGGGGCCGAAGCTTTCTTT; D gene: TRBD1; V gene: TRBV12-5; clone size: -; J gene: TRBJ1-1
CDR3 protein: CASSPQGTNEKLFF; CDR3 DNA: TGCGCCAGCAGCCCACAGGGGACTAATGAAAAACTGTTTTTT; D gene: TRBD1; V gene: TRBV5-1; clone size: -; J gene: TRBJ1-4
CDR3 protein: CASSQGGGNTDTQYF; CDR3 DNA: TGCGCCAGCAGCCAGGGAGGGGGGAACACAGATACGCAGTATTTT; D gene: -; V gene: TRBV5-1; clone size: -; J gene: TRBJ2-3
CDR3 protein: CASSQARDNEQFF; CDR3 DNA: TGCGCCAGCAGCCAAGCTAGAGACAATGAGCAGTTCTTC; D gene: -; V gene: TRBV4-1; clone size: -; J gene: TRBJ2-1
CDR3 protein: CAAGGGSYNSPLHF; CDR3 DNA: TGTGCCGCTGGGGGGGGCTCCTATAATTCACCCCTCCACTTT; D gene: -; V gene: TRBV28; clone size: few; J gene: TRBJ1-6
CDR3 protein: CASSLGDRISGANVLTF; CDR3 DNA: TGTGCCAGCAGCTTAGGTGACAGAATCTCTGGGGCCAACGTCCTGACTTTC; D gene: -; V gene: TRBV13; clone size: few; J gene: TRBJ2-6